This entry lists 2 T cell receptor beta chains sequenced from one sample in a study of spatial heterogeneity in lung cancer. The time point is: sample taken at primary tumor resection. TCRdb passed the 5' RACE reads through MiXCR, listing each CDR3 protein once. The table includes roughly 80,000 distinct CDR3 sequences, 7.5% to 9.5% detected once. The starting material was PBMCs, obtained at surgery. Source of these receptors: a male donor with early-stage non-small cell lung cancer.

This clonotype has a count of ten or more. The chain uses TRBV7-2 and TRBJ2-3; TRBD1 is a possible D gene (6 bases). The V gene's germline CDR1 is SGHTA and CDR2 FQGNSA. V lost 4 bases and J lost 1, with 12 bases in between. The CDR3 is 15 residues long. The CDR3 DNA follows: TGTGCCAGCAGCTATGCCCGGACAGGCACAGATACGCAGTATTTT. Translating it yields CASSYARTGTDTQYF. Looking up the rest from reference TRBV7-2 and TRBJ2-3 gives the full variable domain: GAGVSQSPSNKVTEKGKDVELRCDPISGHTALYWYRQSLGQGLEFLIYFQGNSAPDKSGLPSDRFSAERTGGSVSTLTIQRTQQEDSAVYLCASSYARTGTDTQYFGPGTRLTVL.

This clonotype appeared a few times. The rearrangement joins TRBV20-1 to TRBJ2-3, with 10 bases matching TRBD2. Trimming took 3 bases from V and 6 from J; bases not matched to a gene: 9. The CDR3 runs to 15 residues. Germline V gene data show CDR1 as DFQATT and CDR2 as SNEGSKA (reference sequence). The CDR3 here is CSARAGTSVGDTQYF. CDR3 sequence (DNA): TGCAGTGCTAGGGCCGGGACTAGCGTAGGTGATACGCAGTATTTT.